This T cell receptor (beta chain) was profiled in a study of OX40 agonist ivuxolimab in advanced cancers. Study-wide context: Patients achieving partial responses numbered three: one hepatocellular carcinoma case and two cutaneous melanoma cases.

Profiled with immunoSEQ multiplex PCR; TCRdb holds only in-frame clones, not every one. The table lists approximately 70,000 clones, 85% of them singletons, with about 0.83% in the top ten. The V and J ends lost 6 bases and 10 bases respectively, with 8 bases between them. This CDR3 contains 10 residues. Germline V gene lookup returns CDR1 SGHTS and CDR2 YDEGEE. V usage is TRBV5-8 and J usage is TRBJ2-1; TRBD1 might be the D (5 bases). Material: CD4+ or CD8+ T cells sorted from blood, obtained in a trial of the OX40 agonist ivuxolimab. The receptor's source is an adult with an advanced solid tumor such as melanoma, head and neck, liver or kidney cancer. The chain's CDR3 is CASIRTEQFF. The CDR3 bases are TGTGCCAGCATAAGGACAGAGCAGTTCTTC. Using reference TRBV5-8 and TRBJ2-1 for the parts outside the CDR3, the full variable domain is EAGVTQSPTHLIKTRGQQATLRCSPISGHTSVYWYQQALGLGLQFLLWYDEGEERNRGNFPPRFSGRQFPNYSSELNVNALELEDSALYLCASIRTEQFFGPGTRLTVL.